Listed here are 29 T cell receptor beta chains from one sample, sequenced in a study of cytomegalovirus exposure and HLA in healthy donors. Both 60 Vbeta primers and 13 Jbeta primers went into the PCR. The method was immunoSEQ multiplex PCR; TCRdb's version includes in-frame clones alone and lacks a portion of them. The sample includes around 130,000 clones, 80% seen only once; the top ten take more than 2.5%. Sequencing was carried out using PBMCs. Every receptor here comes from a male donor in good health and CMV-seronegative.

The rearrangement links TRBV4-1 to TRBJ1-2; 7 nucleotides line up with TRBD1. Germline values: CDR1 MGHRA, CDR2 YSYEKL. V gave up 0 bases and J gave up 1 base; unmatched junction bases: 2. CDR3 length equals 15 residues. The CDR3 DNA reads TGCGCCAGCAGCCAAGATTACAGGGGTAACTATGGCTACACCTTC. The encoded protein is CASSQDYRGNYGYTF.

The chain's CDR3 is CAWGSSGSPFF. The CDR3 bases are TGTGCCTGGGGTTCTAGCGGGAGCCCGTTCTTC. The J gene is TRBJ2-1, the V gene TRBV30; TRBD2 agrees at 10 bases. V was clipped by 5 bases and J by 15 bases; unmatched bases: 7. The CDR3 totals 11 residues. Per germline, CDR1 GTSNPN and CDR2 SVGIG (reference sequence).

The table lists this clone with a few counts. The V and J genes are TRBV4-3 and TRBJ2-2; tentative D call: TRBD1 (5 bases). There are 17 residues in the CDR3. Germline CDR1 reads LGHNA; CDR2 reads YSLEER. The V end lost 0 bases, the J end lost 0 bases, and 11 bases lay between the germline ends. The CDR3, as DNA: TGCGCCAGCAGCCAAGAAAGCAGGGCGTCGAACACCGGGGAGCTGTTTTTT. It translates to CASSQESRASNTGELFF.

This clone was counted between two and nine times. J is TRBJ1-1 and V is TRBV4-3; weak D call: TRBD1 (5 bases). Germline V gene lookup returns CDR1 LGHNA and CDR2 YSLEER. V shed 1 base and J shed 0 bases, with 15 bases lying between them. This CDR3 is 17 amino acids long. CDR3 coding DNA: TGCGCCAGCAGCCAAGTGAAGGAGGGGAAGATGAACACTGAAGCTTTCTTT. This encodes CASSQVKEGKMNTEAFF.

This clone has just a few counts. The V and J genes are TRBV6-4 and TRBJ2-1; 12 positions match TRBD2. Germline V gives CDR1 MRHNA, CDR2 SNTAGT. The CDR3 spans 16 residues. J was trimmed by 3 bases and V by 5 bases; bases with no gene match: 5. The CDR3 protein is CASSRLAGAIYNEQFF. Here the CDR3 DNA reads TGTGCCAGCAGTCGACTAGCGGGAGCGATCTACAATGAGCAGTTCTTC.

The chain carries TRBV5-6 and TRBJ2-1, with D perhaps TRBD2 (6 bases). This CDR3 has 16 residues. Trimming removed 6 bases at V and 2 bases at J, with 18 bases between. Germline CDR1 reads SGHDT; CDR2 reads YYEEEE. The CDR3 loop reads CASTRKWRATYNEQFF. The CDR3, as DNA: TGTGCCAGCACCCGAAAGTGGAGGGCCACCTACAATGAGCAGTTCTTC.

The J gene is TRBJ1-1, the V gene TRBV2; 8 bases are shared with TRBD1. CDR3 length: 11 residues. CDR1 and CDR2 (germline): SNHLY, FYNNEI. The CDR3 spells CETGENTEAFF. CDR3 nucleotides: TGTGAGACAGGGGAGAACACTGAAGCTTTCTTT.

The sample holds a few counts of this clone. The gene calls are TRBV5-4 and TRBJ1-1; a weak D match, TRBD1 (5 bases). The V gene lost 9 bases and the J gene lost 2 bases, with 17 bases spanning the gap. Germline CDR1 is SGHNT and CDR2 is YYREEE (reference sequence). This CDR3 contains 14 residues. DNA for the CDR3: TGTGCCACCAGGCCGGGCGGGGGAAACACTGAAGCTTTCTTT. This gives the protein CATRPGGGNTEAFF.

V usage is TRBV6-5 and J usage is TRBJ1-1; D uncertain. Trimming left V 6 bases short and J 0 bases short, with 14 bases between. This CDR3 comprises 15 residues. Germline loops: CDR1 MNHEY, CDR2 SVGAGI. The CDR3 region is CASSSPAGMNTEAFF. Written as DNA, the CDR3 is TGTGCCAGCAGCTCCCCCGCAGGAATGAACACTGAAGCTTTCTTT.

This clone was counted once. In DNA, the CDR3 is TGTGCCAGCAGCCGTTCGCAAGGGGCCTCTACCGGGGAGCTGTTTTTT. This sequence encodes CASSRSQGASTGELFF. V usage is TRBV7-9 and J usage is TRBJ2-2; the D gene is possibly TRBD1 (5 bases). CDR3 length equals 16 residues. V gave up 5 bases and J gave up 5 bases, with 18 bases separating them. Germline lookup yields CDR1 SEHNR and CDR2 FQNEAQ (reference sequence).

This chain joins TRBV4-1 and TRBJ2-3; 11 bases agree with TRBD1. The CDR3 runs to 14 residues. V lost 3 bases and J lost 6; bases outside the gene matches: 2. Germline values: CDR1 MGHRA, CDR2 YSYEKL. As DNA, the CDR3 is TGCGCCAGCAGCCAGGGACAGGGGGTTGATACGCAGTATTTT. Amino acids: CASSQGQGVDTQYF.

The genes are TRBV5-1 and TRBJ2-5, with TRBD1 identical over 9 bases. V shed 7 bases and J 7 bases; nucleotides not matched to a gene: 11. Germline V lookup: CDR1 SGHRS, CDR2 YFSETQ. The CDR3 covers 14 residues. CDR3: CASVPGQGVMTQYF. The CDR3 region has the DNA TGCGCCAGCGTCCCGGGACAGGGAGTTATGACCCAGTACTTC.

The chain employs TRBV4-1 and TRBJ2-3; possibly TRBD1 for D (6 bases). With 2 bases removed from V and 5 bases from J, the gap between germline ends came to 17 bases. Looked up from germline, CDR1 is MGHRA and CDR2 is YSYEKL. The CDR3 loop spans 16 amino acids. CDR3 region: CASSQPADRREDTQYF. The CDR3 coding sequence is TGCGCCAGCAGCCAACCAGCAGACAGGAGAGAAGATACGCAGTATTTT.

This clone turned up a few times. This rearrangement joins TRBV6-4 to TRBJ1-5; 11 bases fit TRBD1. The germline CDR1 and CDR2 sequences are MRHNA and SNTAGT. The CDR3 runs to 18 residues. The junction had 11 bases not matched to a gene; V was cut back by 7 bases and J by 0 bases. As DNA, the CDR3 is TGTGCCAGCACGATAGGACAGGGGGCTCGGGGTAGCAATCAGCCCCAGCATTTT. Its protein product is CASTIGQGARGSNQPQHF.

The genes are TRBV4-1 and TRBJ2-7; D perhaps matches TRBD2 (6 bases). This CDR3 spans 15 amino acids. Germline V CDR1 and CDR2: MGHRA, YSYEKL. V lost 3 bases, J lost 2 bases, and 14 bases lay in between. The CDR3 coding sequence is TGCGCCAGCAGCCAGGGACTGGGAGGTCCCTACGAGCAGTACTTC. As protein: CASSQGLGGPYEQYF.

CDR3 DNA sequence: TGTGCCAGCAGCTTGAGCGGGAGAGATGAGCAGTTCTTC. Residues: CASSLSGRDEQFF. This sequence joins TRBV11-2 and TRBJ2-1; 8 bases are shared with TRBD2. The CDR3 extends over 13 amino acids. Unmatched junction bases numbered 3, after V lost 3 bases and J lost 8 bases. Germline V gene sequence: CDR1 SGHAT, CDR2 FQNNGV.

The rearrangement joins TRBV5-6 to TRBJ1-1; 7 bases are a match to TRBD1. In germline, CDR1 is SGHDT, CDR2 YYEEEE. With V trimmed by 0 bases and J by 8 bases, 1 base remained unmatched. This CDR3 has 12 residues. The CDR3 here is CASSLVGQEAFF. In DNA, the CDR3 is TGTGCCAGCAGCTTGGTGGGACAGGAAGCTTTCTTT.

The chain couples TRBV7-9 to TRBJ2-1, with a possible D match to TRBD2 (6 bases). The V end lost 4 bases, the J end lost 0 bases, and 16 bases lay between the germline ends. This CDR3 comprises 17 residues. Germline lookup yields CDR1 SEHNR and CDR2 FQNEAQ (reference sequence). Here the CDR3 reads CASSSPLAASSYNEQFF. CDR3 bases: TGTGCCAGCAGCTCTCCTTTAGCGGCCAGCTCCTACAATGAGCAGTTCTTC.

V usage is TRBV4-1 and J usage is TRBJ1-2; 9 bases map to TRBD1. J lost 4 bases, V lost 3 bases, and 3 bases had no gene match. In germline, CDR1 is MGHRA, CDR2 YSYEKL. This CDR3 is built from 14 residues. DNA of the CDR3: TGCGCCAGCAGCCAGGGACAGGGAACCTATGGCTACACCTTC. Translated, it gives CASSQGQGTYGYTF.

This sequence joins TRBV27 and TRBJ1-5; TRBD1 might be the D (5 bases). This CDR3 spans 16 amino acids. V lost 5 bases and J lost 2, with 16 bases in between. Germline CDR1 is MNHEY and CDR2 is SMNVEV (reference sequence). The CDR3 coding sequence is TGTGCCAGCAGTCCAGGGTCGGCAGTAGGCAATCAGCCCCAGCATTTT. This codes for CASSPGSAVGNQPQHF.

On this clone itself: The same CDR3 is also encoded by other DNA sequences in this sample. The chain couples TRBV27 to TRBJ1-5; 7 bases are shared with TRBD1. The CDR3 runs to 14 residues. The germline V gene has CDR1 MNHEY and CDR2 SMNVEV (reference sequence). The junction had 0 bases not matched to a gene; V was cut back by 2 bases and J by 2 bases. The DNA for the CDR3 is TGTGCCAGCAGTTTAACAGGGGGCAATCAGCCCCAGCATTTT. Protein: CASSLTGGNQPQHF.

The chain employs TRBV5-5 and TRBJ1-1; maybe TRBD1 (6 bases). V dropped 10 bases and J dropped 0 bases, with 13 bases sitting between them. The CDR3 loop spans 13 amino acids. Germline loops: CDR1 SGHKS, CDR2 YYEKEE (reference sequence). Written as DNA, the CDR3 is TGTGCCTGGGCGGGGGCCTTGAACACTGAAGCTTTCTTT. Protein product: CAWAGALNTEAFF.

This clone has more than one count but fewer than ten. The chain joins TRBV10-3 to TRBJ2-2, with TRBD1 matching over 7 bases. Germline loops: CDR1 ENHRY, CDR2 SYGVKD. V was clipped by 2 bases and J by 3 bases; unmatched bases: 0. The CDR3 is made up of 14 amino acids. The CDR3 nucleotides are TGTGCCATCAGTGAGGACAGGGACACCGGGGAGCTGTTTTTT. This sequence encodes CAISEDRDTGELFF.

V gene TRBV29-1 combines with J gene TRBJ2-1; a weak D match, TRBD1 (6 bases). CDR1 and CDR2 (germline): SQVTM, ANQGSEA. Between the trimmed V and J ends, which lost 7 bases and 12 bases, there was a span of 19 bases. This CDR3 has 12 residues. This CDR3 is CSGLTGNLRQFF. In DNA, the CDR3 is TGCAGCGGCTTAACAGGGAATTTAAGGCAGTTCTTC.

The chain recombines TRBV6-5 with TRBJ1-5; 8 nucleotides match TRBD1. Germline V lookup: CDR1 MNHEY, CDR2 SVGAGI. V dropped 4 bases and J dropped 6; count of bases not matched to a gene: 11. The CDR3 extends over 16 amino acids. The CDR3 sequence is CASSSLGAGGGQPQHF. The CDR3 DNA follows: TGTGCCAGCAGTTCACTGGGGGCAGGGGGCGGTCAGCCCCAGCATTTT.

This clone was recorded a few times. The genes are TRBV7-2 and TRBJ1-2; no clear D gene. V lost 5 bases, J lost 7 bases, and 17 bases lay in between. The CDR3 covers 14 residues. Per the germline V gene, CDR1 is SGHTA and CDR2 is FQGNSA. The CDR3 loop reads CASSPEWVRGGYTF. The CDR3 DNA sequence: TGTGCCAGCAGCCCGGAGTGGGTCCGGGGTGGCTACACCTTC.

This clone has only a few counts. This chain links TRBV7-2 with TRBJ2-7; 9 nucleotides align to TRBD1. V was pared by 7 bases and J by 3 bases, with 7 bases of the junction left unmatched. The CDR3 has 14 residues. CDR1 SGHTA and CDR2 FQGNSA come from the germline V gene. The CDR3 DNA reads as TGTGCCAGCAACAAGGGACAGGGTCTCTACGAGCAGTACTTC. Its translation is CASNKGQGLYEQYF.

The DNA of the CDR3 is TGTGCCAGTACCGCTTCCAACAGGAGACAAGCTTTCTTT. Amino acids: CASTASNRRQAFF. The J gene is TRBJ1-1, the V gene TRBV19, with D perhaps TRBD1 (5 bases). The CDR3 consists of 13 residues. Germline-derived CDR1 and CDR2 are LNHDA and SQIVND (reference sequence). V lost 7 bases and J lost 9, with 18 bases in between.

CDR3 DNA sequence: TGTGCCAGCACGCAGGGGCCAACAGACAGTCAGTACTTC. It translates to CASTQGPTDSQYF. The chain combines TRBV2 with TRBJ2-4; D is perhaps TRBD1 (6 bases). CDR1 SNHLY and CDR2 FYNNEI come from the germline V gene. V was cut by 7 bases and J by 12 bases, with 19 bases left in between. This CDR3 has 13 residues.